The following is a T cell receptor beta chain sequence with its context. The antigen is not known. With 60 Vbeta and 13 Jbeta primers, the PCR was carried out. Sequencing was performed with immunoSEQ multiplex PCR; in TCRdb, only in-frame clones are kept and a portion is missing. The table lists some 130,000 clones, 80% of them singletons. Germline V lookup: CDR1 MNHNS, CDR2 SASEGT. CDR3 length: 11 amino acids. V lost 3 bases and J lost 9, with 9 bases in between. This record comes from a study of cytomegalovirus exposure and HLA in healthy donors. Overall study findings and caveats: Several V segments, TRBV6-2 and TRBV6-3 among them, could not be told apart and were dropped. Sequencing likely caused a cluster of highly shared sequence variants.

Healthy donors of bone marrow made up the group. The sample was PBMCs. This chain links TRBV6-1 with TRBJ2-7, with no clear D. This TCR was recovered from a woman in her thirties or forties in good health and CMV-seronegative. CDR3 DNA sequence: TGTGCCAGCAGTGAGCCTCGAGTGCAGTACTTC. Encoded protein: CASSEPRVQYF.